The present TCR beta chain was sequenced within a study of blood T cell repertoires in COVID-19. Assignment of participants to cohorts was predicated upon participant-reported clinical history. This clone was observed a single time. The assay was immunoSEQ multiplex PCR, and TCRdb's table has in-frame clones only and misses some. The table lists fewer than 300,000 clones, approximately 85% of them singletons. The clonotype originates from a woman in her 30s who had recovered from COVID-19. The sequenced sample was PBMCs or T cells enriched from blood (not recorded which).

CDR3 sequence (DNA): TGTGCCAGCAGCTTGGAAACGGGGGTCACCGGGGAGCTGTTTTTT. This sequence encodes CASSLETGVTGELFF. The chain recombines TRBV5-6 with TRBJ2-2; D is possibly TRBD2 (6 bases). Trimming removed 0 bases at V and 4 bases at J, with 10 bases between. Germline-derived CDR1 and CDR2 are SGHDT and YYEEEE. CDR3 length: 15 residues.